This TCR beta chain came from a study of OX40 agonist ivuxolimab in advanced cancers. Turning to the study itself: Three patients had partial responses: one hepatocellular carcinoma, two cutaneous melanoma.

The protocol was immunoSEQ multiplex PCR, while the TCRdb copy is restricted to in-frame clones and leaves out a portion. The sample has over 75,000 clones, around 87% seen once. The CDR3 extends over 15 amino acids. CDR1 and CDR2 (germline): SGHRS, YFSETQ. V gave up 0 bases and J gave up 7 bases, with 13 bases separating them. This clone has just one count. The material was CD4+ or CD8+ T cells sorted from blood, obtained in a trial of the OX40 agonist ivuxolimab. V is TRBV5-1 and J is TRBJ1-4, with D perhaps TRBD1 (6 bases). The sequence was collected from an adult with an advanced solid tumor such as melanoma, head and neck, liver or kidney cancer. The CDR3 nucleotides are TGCGCCAGCAGCTTGGCGAAGGGGGATAGTGAAAAACTGTTTTTT. The encoded protein is CASSLAKGDSEKLFF.